This T cell receptor (beta chain) was profiled in a study of blood T cell repertoires in COVID-19. Turning to the study itself: From the United States, Italy and Spain came samples of acute and convalescent COVID-19. PBMCs, B-cell-depleted T cells, or T cells were the source of the cDNA or gDNA that made up the material.

Germline V CDR1 and CDR2: SGHKS, YYEKEE (reference sequence). The CDR3 is 16 residues long. The trim removed 3 bases at V and 3 bases at J, leaving 9 bases unmatched. Original analysis: From reference gene primer amplification, estimates of nucleated cell counts were derived. TCRdb keeps only in-frame clones here, not all; method: immunoSEQ multiplex PCR. V and J calls and clone size are those listed in that table; D and trimming were worked out from the DNA. The repertoire holds around 150,000 clones, roughly 90% seen once, with about 4.6% in the top ten. Seattle patients were enrolled during active infection and followed longitudinally.

Sequencing used peripheral blood. This chain connects TRBV5-5 to TRBJ1-1; 9 nucleotides match TRBD1. This TCR came from a man in his thirties or forties with COVID-19, enrolled during active disease. The CDR3 DNA sequence: TGTGCCAGCAGCTGGGGGACAGGGTTTGTTCACACTGAAGCTTTCTTT. Protein product: CASSWGTGFVHTEAFF. The whole variable domain, remainder taken from reference TRBV5-5 and TRBJ1-1, is DAGVTQSPTHLIKTRGQQVTLRCSPISGHKSVSWYQQVLGQGPQFIFQYYEKEERGRGNFPDRFSARQFPNYSSELNVNALLLGDSALYLCASSWGTGFVHTEAFFGQGTRLTVV.